This paragraph covers one T cell receptor beta chain sequence. This specimen belongs to a study of blood T cell repertoires in COVID-19. Original processing notes: Amplification with reference gene primers provided the estimates of nucleated cell counts. Using immunoSEQ multiplex PCR, the repertoire was profiled, and TCRdb retains in-frame clones only, with some absent. V and J calls and clone size are as listed in that table; D and trimming were resolved from the DNA. The sample includes about 160,000 clones, about four fifths of them seen just once. The receptor was derived from a man in his 60s with active or convalescent COVID-19. Sequencing was carried out using peripheral blood.

The CDR3 sequence is CATSRDPIGNGYNEQFF. The CDR3 nucleotides read TGTGCCACCAGCAGAGATCCCATCGGTAACGGCTACAATGAGCAGTTCTTC. V and J are TRBV15 and TRBJ2-1; no firm D call. The CDR3 extends over 17 amino acids. Germline-derived CDR1 and CDR2 are LNHNV and YYDKDF (reference sequence). V shed 0 bases and J shed 3 bases, with 15 bases lying between them. The full variable domain, in which reference TRBV15 and TRBJ2-1 provide the parts outside the CDR3, is DAMVIQNPRYQVTQFGKPVTLSCSQTLNHNVMYWYQQKSSQAPKLLFHYYDKDFNNEADTPDNFQSRRPNTSFCFLDIRSPGLGDTAMYLCATSRDPIGNGYNEQFFGPGTRLTVL.